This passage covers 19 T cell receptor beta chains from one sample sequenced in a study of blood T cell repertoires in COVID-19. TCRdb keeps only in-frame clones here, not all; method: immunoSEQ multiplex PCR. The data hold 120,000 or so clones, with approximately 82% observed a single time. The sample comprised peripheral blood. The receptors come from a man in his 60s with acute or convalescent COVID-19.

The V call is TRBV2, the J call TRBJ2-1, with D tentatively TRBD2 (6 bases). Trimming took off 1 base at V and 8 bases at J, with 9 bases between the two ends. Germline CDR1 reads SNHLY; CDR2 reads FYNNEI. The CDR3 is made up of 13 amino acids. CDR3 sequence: CASSEGLAHEQFF. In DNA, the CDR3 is TGTGCCAGCAGTGAAGGTCTAGCGCATGAGCAGTTCTTC.

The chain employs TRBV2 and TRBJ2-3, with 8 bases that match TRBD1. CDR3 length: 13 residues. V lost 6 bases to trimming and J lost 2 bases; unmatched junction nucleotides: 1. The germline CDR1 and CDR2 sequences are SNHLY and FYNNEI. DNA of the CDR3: TGTGCCAGCAGGGACAGGGACACAGATACGCAGTATTTT. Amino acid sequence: CASRDRDTDTQYF. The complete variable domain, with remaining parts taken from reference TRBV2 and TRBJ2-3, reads EPEVTQTPSHQVTQMGQEVILRCVPISNHLYFYWYRQILGQKVEFLVSFYNNEISEKSEIFDDQFSVERPDGSNFTLKIRSTKLEDSAMYFCASRDRDTDTQYFGPGTRLTVL.

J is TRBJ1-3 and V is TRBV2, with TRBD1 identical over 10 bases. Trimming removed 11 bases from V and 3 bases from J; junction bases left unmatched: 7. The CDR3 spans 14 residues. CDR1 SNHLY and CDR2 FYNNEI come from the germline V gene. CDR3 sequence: CAGRQGAGGNTIYF. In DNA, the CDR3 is TGTGCCGGACGACAGGGGGCGGGTGGAAACACCATATATTTT.

CDR3 in DNA: TGTGCCAGCAGTCAAACGACTACGTCCTACAATGAGCAGTTCTTC. Amino acids: CASSQTTTSYNEQFF. V is TRBV6-2 or TRBV6-3 and J is TRBJ2-1; D is perhaps TRBD2 (5 bases). The CDR3 contains 15 residues. Germline CDR1 reads MNHEY; CDR2 reads SVGEGT. Trimming shortened V by 5 bases and J by 1 base, and 12 bases separated the two germline ends.

The CDR3 is CASSQGPRDRGWGEQYF. The CDR3 bases are TGTGCCAGCAGCCAAGGTCCCCGGGACAGGGGTTGGGGCGAGCAGTACTTC. V is TRBV3-1 (or the pseudogene TRBV3-2) and J is TRBJ2-7; 10 nucleotides match TRBD1. The CDR3 length is 17 residues. Looked up from germline, CDR1 is LGHDT and CDR2 is YNNKEL (reference sequence). Losses at the gene ends were 1 base for V and 6 bases for J; bases not matched to a gene: 12.

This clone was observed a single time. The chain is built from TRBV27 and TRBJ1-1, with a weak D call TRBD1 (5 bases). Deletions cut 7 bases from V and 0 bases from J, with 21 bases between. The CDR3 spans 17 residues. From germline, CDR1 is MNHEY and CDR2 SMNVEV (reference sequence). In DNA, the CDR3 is TGTGCCAGCACCGTGCAGGGCCCCAGTGGGATGAACACTGAAGCTTTCTTT. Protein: CASTVQGPSGMNTEAFF.

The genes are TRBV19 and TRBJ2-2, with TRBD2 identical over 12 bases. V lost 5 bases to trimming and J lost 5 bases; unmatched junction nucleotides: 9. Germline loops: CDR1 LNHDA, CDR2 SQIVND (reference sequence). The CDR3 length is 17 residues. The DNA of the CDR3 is TGTGCCAGTAGTGTCGAGACTAGCGGGAGCCGTACCGGGGAGCTGTTTTTT. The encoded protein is CASSVETSGSRTGELFF. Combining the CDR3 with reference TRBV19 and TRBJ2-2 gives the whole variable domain DGGITQSPKYLFRKEGQNVTLSCEQNLNHDAMYWYRQDPGQGLRLIYYSQIVNDFQKGDIAEGYSVSREKKESFPLTVTSAQKNPTAFYLCASSVETSGSRTGELFFGEGSRLTVL.

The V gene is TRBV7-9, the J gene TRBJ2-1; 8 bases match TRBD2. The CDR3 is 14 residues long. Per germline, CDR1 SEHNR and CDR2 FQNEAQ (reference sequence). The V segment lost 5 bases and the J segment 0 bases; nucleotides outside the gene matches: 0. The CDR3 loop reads CASSSGSSYNEQFF. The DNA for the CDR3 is TGTGCCAGCAGCAGCGGGAGCTCCTACAATGAGCAGTTCTTC.

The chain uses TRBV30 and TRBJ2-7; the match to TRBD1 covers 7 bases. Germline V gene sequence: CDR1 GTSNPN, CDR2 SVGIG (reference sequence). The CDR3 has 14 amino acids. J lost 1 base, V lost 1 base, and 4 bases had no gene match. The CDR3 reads CAWSDTGVSYEQYF. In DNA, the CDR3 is TGTGCCTGGAGTGATACAGGGGTGTCCTACGAGCAGTACTTC.

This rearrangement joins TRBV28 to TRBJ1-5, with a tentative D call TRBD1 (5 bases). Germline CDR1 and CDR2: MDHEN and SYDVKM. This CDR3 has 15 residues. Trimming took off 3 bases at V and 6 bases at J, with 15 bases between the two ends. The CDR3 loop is CASSLMQGLGQPQHF. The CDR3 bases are TGTGCCAGCAGTTTGATGCAGGGACTCGGTCAGCCCCAGCATTTT.

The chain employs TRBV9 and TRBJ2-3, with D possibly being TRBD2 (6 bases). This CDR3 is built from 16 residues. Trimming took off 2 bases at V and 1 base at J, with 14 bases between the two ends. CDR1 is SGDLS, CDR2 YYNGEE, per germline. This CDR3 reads CASSVGAGYGTDTQYF. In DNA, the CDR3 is TGTGCCAGCAGCGTCGGGGCGGGGTACGGCACAGATACGCAGTATTTT.

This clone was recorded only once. The CDR3 DNA reads TGTGCCTGGAGTCCTCTCTCTGGAAACACCATATATTTT. Translating it yields CAWSPLSGNTIYF. The rearrangement uses TRBV30 and TRBJ1-3; D is ambiguous. V lost 2 bases, J lost 0 bases, and 5 bases lay in between. This CDR3 spans 13 amino acids. Per the germline V gene, CDR1 is GTSNPN and CDR2 is SVGIG (reference sequence).

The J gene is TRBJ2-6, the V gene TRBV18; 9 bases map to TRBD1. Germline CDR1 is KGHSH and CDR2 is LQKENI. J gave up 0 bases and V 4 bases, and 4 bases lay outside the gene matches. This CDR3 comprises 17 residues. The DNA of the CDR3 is TGTGCCAGCTCACGGGGACAGGGACTCTCTGGGGCCAACGTCCTGACTTTC. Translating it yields CASSRGQGLSGANVLTF.

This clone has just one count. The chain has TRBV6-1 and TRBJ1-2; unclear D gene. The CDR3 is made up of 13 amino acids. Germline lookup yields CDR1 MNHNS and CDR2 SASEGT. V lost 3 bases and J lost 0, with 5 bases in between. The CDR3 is CASSEAANYGYTF. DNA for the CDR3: TGTGCCAGCAGTGAGGCAGCTAACTATGGCTACACCTTC.

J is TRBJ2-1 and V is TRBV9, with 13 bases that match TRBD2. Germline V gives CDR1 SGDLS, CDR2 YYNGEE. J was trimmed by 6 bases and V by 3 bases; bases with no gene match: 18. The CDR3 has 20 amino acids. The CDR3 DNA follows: TGTGCCAGCAGCGCCCGGGGACTAGCGGGGCGAGGGGGGATCGTCAATGAGCAGTTCTTC. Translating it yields CASSARGLAGRGGIVNEQFF.

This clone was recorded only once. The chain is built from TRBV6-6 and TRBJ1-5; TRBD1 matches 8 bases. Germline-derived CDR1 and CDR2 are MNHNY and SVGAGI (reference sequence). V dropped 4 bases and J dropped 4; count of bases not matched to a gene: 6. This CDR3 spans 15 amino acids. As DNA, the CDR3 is TGTGCCAGCAGTTTCGGACAGGGCGGTAATCAGCCCCAGCATTTT. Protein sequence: CASSFGQGGNQPQHF.

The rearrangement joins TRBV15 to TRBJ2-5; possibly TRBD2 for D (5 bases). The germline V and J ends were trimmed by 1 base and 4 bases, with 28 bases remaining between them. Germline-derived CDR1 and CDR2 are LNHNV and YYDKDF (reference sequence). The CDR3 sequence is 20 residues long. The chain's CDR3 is CATSRGRIGISALRGETQYF. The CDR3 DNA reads TGTGCCACCAGCAGAGGGAGGATAGGTATTAGCGCCCTCCGAGGAGAGACCCAGTACTTC.

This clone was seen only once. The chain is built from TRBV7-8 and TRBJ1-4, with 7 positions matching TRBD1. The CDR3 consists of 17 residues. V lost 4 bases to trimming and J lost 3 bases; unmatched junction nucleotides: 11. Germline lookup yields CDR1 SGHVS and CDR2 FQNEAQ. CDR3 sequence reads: CASSSTGYAMPNEKLFF. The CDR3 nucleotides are TGTGCCAGCAGCTCGACAGGGTACGCTATGCCTAATGAAAAACTGTTTTTT.

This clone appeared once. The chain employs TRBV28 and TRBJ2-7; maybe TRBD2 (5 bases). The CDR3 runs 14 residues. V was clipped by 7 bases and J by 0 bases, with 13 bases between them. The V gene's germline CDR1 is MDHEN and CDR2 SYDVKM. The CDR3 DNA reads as TGTGCCAGCATTGAGAGCGGAATCTCCTACGAGCAGTACTTC. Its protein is CASIESGISYEQYF.